Presented here are 27 T cell receptor beta chains from one specimen sequenced in a study of cytomegalovirus exposure and HLA in healthy donors. The PCR used 60 Vbeta and 13 Jbeta primers. Generated by immunoSEQ multiplex PCR, the TCRdb table keeps only in-frame clones and is missing some. Among 110,000 or so clones, 82% were seen once, and the ten largest hold roughly 2.5%. Sequenced material: PBMCs. These receptors were obtained from a woman under 30 in good health and CMV-seronegative.

The gene calls are TRBV5-4 and TRBJ1-1, with 8 positions matching TRBD1. Germline trimming cut 9 bases from V and 4 bases from J; bases unmatched to any gene: 11. This CDR3 has 14 residues. Looked up from germline, CDR1 is SGHNT and CDR2 is YYREEE (reference sequence). CDR3 sequence: CATASGGPVTEAFF. In DNA, the CDR3 is TGTGCCACTGCATCAGGGGGCCCCGTCACTGAAGCTTTCTTT. Full variable domain (rest looked up from reference TRBV5-4 and TRBJ1-1): ETGVTQSPTHLIKTRGQQVTLRCSSQSGHNTVSWYQQALGQGPQFIFQYYREEENGRGNFPPRFSGLQFPNYSSELNVNALELDDSALYLCATASGGPVTEAFFGQGTRLTVV.

This clone was counted between two and nine times. V and J are TRBV5-6 and TRBJ1-1; 8 nucleotides align to TRBD1. CDR1 is SGHDT, CDR2 YYEEEE, per germline. The CDR3 contains 14 residues. Trimming removed 4 bases from V and 5 bases from J; junction bases left unmatched: 7. The chain's CDR3 is CASSEGQVETEAFF. In nucleotides, the CDR3 is TGTGCCAGCAGCGAGGGACAGGTTGAGACTGAAGCTTTCTTT.

The gene calls are TRBV5-1 and TRBJ2-5, with TRBD2 matching 7 bases. V shed 0 bases and J 1 base; nucleotides not matched to a gene: 3. Germline assignment: CDR1 SGHRS and CDR2 YFSETQ. This CDR3 is built from 15 residues. As DNA, the CDR3 is TGCGCCAGCAGCTTGGTGGCGGGAGCCCAAGAGACCCAGTACTTC. It specifies CASSLVAGAQETQYF.

The chain employs TRBV15 and TRBJ2-1; tentatively, D is TRBD2 (5 bases). The CDR3 extends over 15 amino acids. V lost 8 bases and J 5 bases, leaving 19 bases between the germline ends. Germline V lookup: CDR1 LNHNV, CDR2 YYDKDF (reference sequence). CDR3 protein: CATGVGSGDHNEQFF. For the CDR3, the DNA is TGTGCCACCGGCGTAGGGAGCGGAGATCACAATGAGCAGTTCTTC.

CDR3 loop: CASSIQGSDTQYF. In DNA, the CDR3 is TGTGCCAGTAGTATCCAGGGATCAGATACGCAGTATTTT. V usage is TRBV19 and J usage is TRBJ2-3, with D possibly TRBD1 on 5 matching bases. The ends were cut back, 3 bases at V and 4 bases at J, with 8 bases in the middle. Germline CDR1 reads LNHDA; CDR2 reads SQIVND (reference sequence). The CDR3 contains 13 residues. Variable domain in full (rest from reference TRBV19 and TRBJ2-3): DGGITQSPKYLFRKEGQNVTLSCEQNLNHDAMYWYRQDPGQGLRLIYYSQIVNDFQKGDIAEGYSVSREKKESFPLTVTSAQKNPTAFYLCASSIQGSDTQYFGPGTRLTVL.

V is TRBV6-1 and J is TRBJ1-2, with D maybe TRBD1 (6 bases). CDR3 length: 12 amino acids. The V and J ends lost 2 bases and 8 bases respectively, with 9 bases between them. CDR1 MNHNS and CDR2 SASEGT come from the germline V gene. The CDR3 nucleotides read TGTGCCAGCAGTGAATCAGGGGAGGGCTACACCTTC. This encodes CASSESGEGYTF.

The chain links TRBV5-6 to TRBJ1-5; no clear D gene. Germline V CDR1 and CDR2: SGHDT, YYEEEE. Trimming shortened V by 4 bases and J by 0 bases, and 8 bases separated the two germline ends. This CDR3 is 14 amino acids long. DNA for the CDR3: TGTGCCAGCAGCCTAGCTTATAGCAATCAGCCCCAGCATTTT. It translates to CASSLAYSNQPQHF.

This clone was picked up a small number of times. This chain uses TRBV28 with TRBJ1-2; 7 bases match TRBD1. CDR1 and CDR2 (germline): MDHEN, SYDVKM. V gave up 4 bases and J gave up 5 bases; unmatched junction bases: 10. The CDR3 length is 15 residues. CDR3 DNA sequence: TGTGCCAGCAGTTCCGTTCCACAGGGGAGGTATGGCTACACCTTC. It yields the protein CASSSVPQGRYGYTF.

The rearrangement joins TRBV6-1 to TRBJ2-2; D not certain. V lost 8 bases and J lost 1, with 8 bases in between. This CDR3 comprises 13 residues. Per germline, CDR1 MNHNS and CDR2 SASEGT. CDR3 protein: CASRRLNTGELFF. In DNA form, the CDR3 reads TGTGCCAGCCGAAGACTGAACACCGGGGAGCTGTTTTTT.

The genes are TRBV29-1 and TRBJ1-2; no clear D. The ends were cut back, 4 bases at V and 1 base at J, with 10 bases in the middle. Germline V gene lookup returns CDR1 SQVTM and CDR2 ANQGSEA. The CDR3 length is 13 residues. Here the CDR3 DNA reads TGCAGCGTTGGTCAGCGAGATAACTATGGCTACACCTTC. Encoded protein: CSVGQRDNYGYTF.

The chain employs TRBV5-1 and TRBJ1-1; tentative D call: TRBD1 (6 bases). In germline, CDR1 is SGHRS, CDR2 YFSETQ. The CDR3 length is 18 residues. Trimming stripped 6 bases from V and 5 bases from J, with 29 bases between. The chain's CDR3 is CASNPMGGLEVVGTEAFF. The CDR3 DNA sequence: TGCGCCAGCAACCCCATGGGGGGGCTTGAGGTGGTGGGGACTGAAGCTTTCTTT.

J is TRBJ1-6 and V is TRBV28, with no clear D. The length of the CDR3 is 13 residues. Germline assignment: CDR1 MDHEN and CDR2 SYDVKM. Trimming took 4 bases from V and 11 from J, leaving 12 bases between them. CDR3 residues: CASSYLLQAPLHF. CDR3 bases: TGTGCCAGCAGTTATCTGCTCCAGGCACCCCTCCACTTT.

This chain links TRBV9 with TRBJ1-5; D is perhaps TRBD1 (5 bases). The CDR3 loop spans 15 amino acids. Germline V gene lookup returns CDR1 SGDLS and CDR2 YYNGEE. V lost 0 bases and J lost 4, with 11 bases in between. As DNA, the CDR3 is TGTGCCAGCAGCGTAGGAAGTGGGGCGAATCAGCCCCAGCATTTT. Its translation is CASSVGSGANQPQHF.

J is TRBJ2-7 and V is TRBV27; tentatively, D is TRBD1 (6 bases). Germline V gene data show CDR1 as MNHEY and CDR2 as SMNVEV (reference sequence). The V end lost 6 bases, the J end lost 1 base, and 10 bases lay between the germline ends. The CDR3 sequence is 13 residues long. The CDR3: CASSPGVSYEQYV. The CDR3 bases are TGTGCCAGCAGCCCAGGGGTTTCCTACGAGCAGTACGTC.

This clone has more than one count but fewer than ten. V and J are TRBV6-5 and TRBJ1-1; no firm D call. With 1 base removed from V and 1 base from J, the gap between germline ends came to 4 bases. This CDR3 region has 13 residues. Germline-derived CDR1 and CDR2 are MNHEY and SVGAGI. The CDR3 nucleotides read TGTGCCAGCAGTTACTACAAGAACACTGAAGCTTTCTTT. Its translation: CASSYYKNTEAFF.

The rearrangement links TRBV5-1 to TRBJ1-6; 7 positions agree with TRBD1. This CDR3 is 15 amino acids long. The germline V gene encodes CDR1 SGHRS and CDR2 YFSETQ. V gave up 4 bases and J gave up 8 bases; unmatched junction bases: 9. The CDR3 DNA reads TGCGCCAGCAGCACGGTCGCCGGACAGGATTCACCCCTCCACTTT. Residues: CASSTVAGQDSPLHF.

J is TRBJ2-2 and V is TRBV11-2; D unclear. CDR3 length: 14 amino acids. Germline CDR1 is SGHAT and CDR2 is FQNNGV. V lost 3 bases, J lost 1 base, and 6 bases lay in between. The chain's CDR3 is CASSLRRNTGELFF. The CDR3 DNA reads as TGTGCCAGCAGCTTGAGGAGGAACACCGGGGAGCTGTTTTTT.

The chain combines TRBV7-2 with TRBJ1-5; D gene unclear. Trimming removed 2 bases from V and 1 base from J, with 3 bases in between. The CDR3 totals 13 residues. Germline V gene data show CDR1 as SGHTA and CDR2 as FQGNSA. The CDR3 region has the DNA TGTGCCAGCAGCTTACAGAGCAATCAGCCCCAGCATTTT. Amino acid sequence: CASSLQSNQPQHF.

V is TRBV2 and J is TRBJ2-2; D perhaps matches TRBD2 (7 bases). Germline V gene lookup returns CDR1 SNHLY and CDR2 FYNNEI. This CDR3 is built from 15 residues. V shed 1 base and J shed 6 bases, with 12 bases lying between them. In DNA form, the CDR3 reads TGTGCCAGCAGTGAAGAGTGGGGGGGGCCCGGGGAGCTGTTTTTT. Amino acids: CASSEEWGGPGELFF.

The genes are TRBV4-1 and TRBJ2-3; 10 bases map to TRBD2. CDR3 length equals 14 residues. The J segment lost 2 bases and the V segment lost 8 bases, leaving 4 bases of the junction unmatched. Germline loops: CDR1 MGHRA, CDR2 YSYEKL. The CDR3: CASSSGGPTDTQYF. As DNA, the CDR3 is TGCGCCAGCTCTAGCGGGGGACCCACAGATACGCAGTATTTT.

The CDR3 sequence is CASSLGGGFSGNTIYF. In nucleotides, the CDR3 is TGTGCCAGCAGCTTGGGCGGTGGATTCTCTGGAAACACCATATATTTT. V usage is TRBV5-8 and J usage is TRBJ1-3; D is undetermined. Trimming removed 0 bases from V and 0 bases from J, with 10 bases in between. The CDR3 runs 16 residues. Germline-derived CDR1 and CDR2 are SGHTS and YDEGEE. Based on the CDR3 plus reference TRBV5-8 and TRBJ1-3, the full variable domain is EAGVTQSPTHLIKTRGQQATLRCSPISGHTSVYWYQQALGLGLQFLLWYDEGEERNRGNFPPRFSGRQFPNYSSELNVNALELEDSALYLCASSLGGGFSGNTIYFGEGSWLTVV.

This sequence joins TRBV6-1 and TRBJ2-3; D remains ambiguous. The CDR3 has 13 residues. In germline, CDR1 is MNHNS, CDR2 SASEGT. V lost 5 bases to trimming and J lost 4 bases, with 10 bases between them. The CDR3 protein is CASSKTAADTQYF. Here the CDR3 DNA reads TGTGCCAGCAGTAAAACGGCGGCAGATACGCAGTATTTT.

With respect to this clone: One end of the junction does not line up with germline, which may come from a read error. The chain couples TRBV9 to TRBJ1-3, with TRBD1 identical over 10 bases. The CDR3 runs to 15 residues. In germline, CDR1 is SGDLS, CDR2 YYNGEE. This chain's CDR3 is CASSTRQGAGNTIYF. Written as DNA, the CDR3 is TGTGCCAGCAGCACCCGACAGGGGGCTGGGAACACCATATATTTT.

Only one count was recorded for this clone. The chain couples TRBV7-8 to TRBJ2-7, with 7 bases aligning to TRBD2. Germline V lookup: CDR1 SGHVS, CDR2 FQNEAQ. The CDR3 is 14 residues long. Losses at the gene ends were 1 base for V and 4 bases for J; bases not matched to a gene: 4. The CDR3 DNA reads as TGTGCCAGCAGCTTAGGCGGGAGTGTATACGAGCAGTACTTC. Its protein is CASSLGGSVYEQYF.

Here the CDR3 reads CASSGSGGSNTGELFF. DNA for the CDR3: TGCGCCAGCAGCGGCTCGGGGGGCTCGAACACCGGGGAGCTGTTTTTT. The V call is TRBV5-1, the J call TRBJ2-2; weak D call: TRBD2 (7 bases). From germline, CDR1 is SGHRS and CDR2 YFSETQ. V shed 4 bases and J shed 0 bases, with 13 bases lying between them. The CDR3 is made up of 16 amino acids.

By proportion, this clone is medium-sized (0.01 to 0.1%). This rearrangement joins TRBV9 to TRBJ2-2, with D perhaps matching TRBD2 (7 bases). The CDR3 is 14 amino acids. The germline gives CDR1 SGDLS, CDR2 YYNGEE. V dropped 3 bases and J dropped 7 bases, with 13 bases sitting between them. DNA of the CDR3: TGTGCCAGCAGCGAGGGGGGGGCAAGCGGGGAGCTGTTTTTT. Protein product: CASSEGGASGELFF.

The V call is TRBV25-1, the J call TRBJ1-2; no firm D call. V was pared by 8 bases and J by 2 bases, with 9 bases between. CDR1 MGHDK and CDR2 SYGVNS come from the germline V gene. This CDR3 region has 12 residues. The CDR3 DNA sequence: TGTGCCAGCGGCCCCTCCAACTATGGCTACACCTTC. It is translated as CASGPSNYGYTF.